A selection of T cell receptor beta chains follows, all from one sample in a study of cytomegalovirus exposure and HLA in healthy donors. The protocol was immunoSEQ multiplex PCR, while the TCRdb copy is restricted to in-frame clones and leaves out a portion. The profile shows 100,000 to 150,000 clones, less than 80% of them singletons. Sequencing was carried out using PBMCs. The receptors were sampled from a man aged 40-50 years in good health and CMV-seropositive. CDR3s include the opening cysteine and the closing phenylalanine or tryptophan. The D gene is left open where the match is weak. Size tells how often a clone was seen (once, few, many) or the class of an expanded clone, and some rows leave it out.

d_gene	v_gene	j_gene	abundance	CDR3aa	CDR3nt
TRBD1	TRBV5-1	TRBJ1-6	NA	CASSEGQVPSPLHF	TGCGCCAGCAGCGAGGGACAGGTACCGTCACCCCTCCACTTT
TRBD1	TRBV13	TRBJ2-7	NA	CASTRGQGAYEQYF	TGTGCCAGCACCCGGGGACAGGGGGCCTACGAGCAGTACTTC
TRBD1	TRBV7-2	TRBJ1-2	NA	CASSLGTGLGYTF	TGTGCCAGCAGCTTAGGGACAGGGTTGGGCTACACCTTC
TRBD1	TRBV19	TRBJ1-2	once	CASSPGTGSRGYTF	TGTGCCAGTAGTCCCGGGACAGGGTCTCGGGGCTACACCTTC
TRBD1	TRBV11-2	TRBJ1-4	NA	CASSRDRVFNEKLFF	TGTGCCAGCAGCAGGGACAGGGTGTTTAATGAAAAACTGTTTTTT
NA	TRBV10-3	TRBJ2-6	NA	CAIRSNSGANVLTF	TGTGCCATCAGATCCAACTCTGGGGCCAACGTCCTGACTTTC
TRBD1	TRBV27	TRBJ2-1	few	CASSRDRDNYNEQFF	TGTGCCAGCAGTCGGGACAGGGACAACTACAATGAGCAGTTCTTC
NA	TRBV11-2	TRBJ2-7	NA	CASSLERGISSYEQYF	TGTGCCAGCAGCTTAGAGAGGGGGATCTCATCCTACGAGCAGTACTTC
NA	TRBV27	TRBJ1-1	NA	CASSLGGANTEAFF	TGTGCCAGCAGTTTGGGAGGGGCGAACACTGAAGCTTTCTTT
TRBD2	TRBV5-4	TRBJ2-7	NA	CASSLEAGVGEQYF	TGTGCCAGCAGCTTGGAAGCGGGAGTCGGCGAGCAGTACTTC
NA	TRBV6-5	TRBJ1-1	NA	CASSYGGLETEAFF	TGTGCCAGCAGTTACGGGGGCCTCGAGACTGAAGCTTTCTTT
NA	TRBV5-4	TRBJ2-1	NA	CASSLSGSGNEQFF	TGTGCCAGCAGCTTATCCGGCTCGGGCAATGAGCAGTTCTTC
NA	TRBV9	TRBJ2-2	NA	CASSVSGSGELFF	TGTGCCAGCAGCGTCTCGGGGTCCGGGGAGCTGTTTTTT
TRBD1	TRBV4-3	TRBJ2-3	few	CASSQATGGTDTQYF	TGCGCCAGCAGCCAAGCGACAGGGGGCACAGATACGCAGTATTTT
NA	TRBV6-5	TRBJ2-7	NA	CASSYSEDSYEQYF	TGTGCCAGCAGTTACAGCGAGGACTCCTACGAGCAGTACTTC
TRBD2	TRBV28	TRBJ2-1	NA	CASTSLGIAGPKGEQFF	TGTGCCAGCACCTCATTGGGGATAGCGGGACCCAAGGGTGAGCAGTTCTTC
TRBD1	TRBV10-1	TRBJ1-2	NA	CASRTLGQGVNYGYTF	TGCGCCAGCAGAACCTTGGGACAGGGGGTAAACTATGGCTACACCTTC
TRBD2	TRBV7-3	TRBJ2-2	NA	CASSLTTSGGRRELFF	TGTGCCAGCAGCTTAACGACTAGCGGGGGTAGAAGGGAGCTGTTTTTT
TRBD2	TRBV7-8	TRBJ2-3	few	CASSLQAGGADTQYF	TGTGCCAGCAGCTTACAAGCGGGAGGGGCAGATACGCAGTATTTT
TRBD1	TRBV27	TRBJ2-4	NA	CASSAGTGGKNIQYF	TGTGCCAGCAGTGCCGGGACAGGGGGGAAAAACATTCAGTACTTC
NA	TRBV27	TRBJ1-2	NA	CASSLFPNYGYTF	TGTGCCAGCAGCTTATTCCCGAACTATGGCTACACCTTC
TRBD2	TRBV14	TRBJ2-3	once	CASSPRTAGGTDTQYF	TGTGCCAGCAGCCCCCGTACAGCGGGAGGCACAGATACGCAGTATTTT
NA	TRBV5-1	TRBJ2-3	NA	CASSESIDTQYF	TGCGCCAGCAGCGAAAGCATCGATACGCAGTATTTT
TRBD1	TRBV5-1	TRBJ1-1	NA	CASSARQGANTEAFF	TGCGCCAGCAGCGCCCGACAGGGGGCCAACACTGAAGCTTTCTTT
TRBD1	TRBV5-6	TRBJ2-5	NA	CASSPRTGGTTETQYF	TGTGCCAGCAGCCCACGGACAGGGGGCACAACAGAGACCCAGTACTTC
TRBD2	TRBV6-5	TRBJ2-7	NA	CASRNIAGLYEQYF	TGTGCCAGCAGAAATATAGCGGGACTGTACGAGCAGTACTTC
TRBD1	TRBV4-1	TRBJ1-2	few	CASSQPYATGGDYGYTF	TGCGCCAGCAGCCAGCCTTATGCGACAGGGGGCGACTATGGCTACACCTTC
TRBD1	TRBV10-3	TRBJ2-7	NA	CAISDLQGVSYEQYF	TGTGCCATCAGTGATCTACAGGGGGTGTCCTACGAGCAGTACTTC
TRBD1	TRBV7-9	TRBJ2-7	NA	CASSLEVDRDSYEQYF	TGTGCCAGCAGCTTAGAGGTCGACAGGGACTCCTACGAGCAGTACTTC
NA	TRBV5-4	TRBJ2-5	NA	CASSLVTGGETQYF	TGTGCCAGCAGCTTGGTAACCGGGGGAGAGACCCAGTACTTC
TRBD1	TRBV29-1	TRBJ2-3	NA	CSTLGTGSRTDTQYF	TGCAGCACCCTAGGGACAGGGAGTAGGACAGATACGCAGTATTTT
NA	TRBV6-6	TRBJ1-2	NA	CASNGQEHGYTF	TGTGCCAGCAATGGGCAGGAACATGGCTACACCTTC
TRBD2	TRBV28	TRBJ2-5	NA	CASGRDRRYF	TGTGCCAGCGGGAGGGACCGCCGGTACTTC
NA	TRBV7-9	TRBJ2-3	NA	CASSIGGESDTQYF	TGTGCCAGCAGTATAGGGGGGGAATCAGATACGCAGTATTTT
TRBD1	TRBV5-1	TRBJ1-3	few	CASSLSFTGQGTGNTIYF	TGCGCCAGCAGCTTGTCGTTCACGGGACAGGGAACTGGAAACACCATATATTTT
NA	TRBV5-8	TRBJ2-7	NA	CASSLGLPNEQYF	TGTGCCAGCAGCTTGGGACTCCCCAACGAGCAGTACTTC